Following are 23 T cell receptor beta chains from one sample sequenced in a study of T-cell reconstitution after alpha-beta-depleted transplantation in children. Unique molecular identifiers were incorporated into the prepared TCRbeta library. TCRdb independently ran MiXCR on the PCR reads; one entry per CDR3 protein. The table shows around 370,000 distinct CDR3 sequences, with about 17% occurring only once. The material was PBMCs, mostly from graft donor cells, obtained 360 days after TCRalphabeta/CD19-depleted stem cell transplant. The source is a male patient between 2 and 10 years old who had a stem cell transplant for acute lymphoblastic leukemia, so the T cells may come from the graft donor.

This clonotype showed up just a few times. J is TRBJ1-5 and V is TRBV20-1; D not certain. The CDR3 runs to 15 residues. Germline values: CDR1 DFQATT, CDR2 SNEGSKA (reference sequence). Trimming cost V 2 bases and J 4 bases, with 15 bases left between them. CDR3 DNA: TGCAGTGCTAGAAACGGCGCAGACCGGAATCAGCCCCAGCATTTT. Protein product: CSARNGADRNQPQHF.

This clonotype was recorded at least ten times. This rearrangement joins TRBV7-8 to TRBJ1-1, with TRBD1 as a possible D gene (6 bases). The CDR3 runs 15 residues. V dropped 5 bases and J dropped 1 base, with 14 bases sitting between them. Germline V gene sequence: CDR1 SGHVS, CDR2 FQNEAQ. The CDR3 loop is CASSSRTARNTEAFF. The CDR3 coding sequence is TGTGCCAGCAGCAGTCGGACAGCTAGGAACACTGAAGCTTTCTTT.

This clonotype was seen many times. The chain employs TRBV12-3 or TRBV12-4 and TRBJ2-1; 10 bases are a match to TRBD2. The CDR3 totals 16 residues. V gave up 1 base and J gave up 9 bases; unmatched junction bases: 9. The CDR3 here is CASSLVAGTSATEQFF. DNA of the CDR3: TGTGCCAGCAGTTTAGTCGCCGGGACTAGCGCTACTGAGCAGTTCTTC.

Points on this clonotype: At one end the junction does not follow the germline gene, possibly because of a read error. The V and J genes are TRBV7-7 and TRBJ2-7; D is perhaps TRBD1 (8 bases). CDR3 length: 15 residues. From germline, CDR1 is SSHAT and CDR2 FNYEAQ (reference sequence). The CDR3 region has the DNA TGTGCTAGCAGCTTCGGAACAGGGGGGGAGTACGAGCAGTACTTC. Translation: CASSFGTGGEYEQYF.

This chain joins TRBV5-1 and TRBJ2-5; tentatively, D is TRBD1 (5 bases). Between the trimmed V and J ends, which lost 1 base and 4 bases, there was a span of 14 bases. The CDR3 totals 15 residues. From germline, CDR1 is SGHRS and CDR2 YFSETQ. CDR3 sequence: CASSLIQGEVETQYF. DNA of the CDR3: TGCGCCAGCAGCTTGATTCAGGGTGAGGTAGAGACCCAGTACTTC.

This clonotype was detected only a few times. This sequence joins TRBV5-1 and TRBJ2-1, with a weak D call TRBD1 (5 bases). This CDR3 has 15 amino acids. V was clipped by 0 bases and J by 4 bases, with 11 bases between them. CDR1 and CDR2 from the germline V gene are SGHRS and YFSETQ. The CDR3, as DNA: TGCGCCAGCAGCTTGGTGGCAGGGAATTACAATGAGCAGTTCTTC. Translating it yields CASSLVAGNYNEQFF.

This clonotype has more than one count but fewer than ten. This rearrangement joins TRBV7-8 to TRBJ2-7; D call uncertain. Deletions cut 1 base from V and 4 bases from J, with 8 bases between. This CDR3 contains 13 residues. The germline V gene has CDR1 SGHVS and CDR2 FQNEAQ. The CDR3 region is CASSLGPKYEQYF. The CDR3 DNA sequence: TGTGCCAGCAGCTTAGGTCCCAAGTACGAGCAGTACTTC.

This clonotype was detected a few times. The rearrangement uses TRBV9 and TRBJ1-3; D is uncertain. V was pared by 0 bases and J by 0 bases, with 7 bases between. Germline lookup yields CDR1 SGDLS and CDR2 YYNGEE. The CDR3 loop spans 15 amino acids. CDR3 nucleotide sequence: TGTGCCAGCAGCGTAGATGCCGGCTCTGGAAACACCATATATTTT. This sequence encodes CASSVDAGSGNTIYF.

This clonotype was recorded a few times. The V and J genes are TRBV6-5 and TRBJ2-3; 9 nucleotides line up with TRBD2. Germline loops: CDR1 MNHEY, CDR2 SVGAGI. CDR3 length: 17 residues. Losses at the gene ends were 2 bases for V and 2 bases for J; bases not matched to a gene: 8. The CDR3 DNA reads as TGTGCCAGCAGTTACGCGAGACTAGCGGAGTTCACAGATACGCAGTATTTT. This codes for CASSYARLAEFTDTQYF.

The chain carries TRBV4-3 and TRBJ2-7; D unresolved. The V end lost 0 bases, the J end lost 0 bases, and 6 bases lay between the germline ends. CDR3 length: 14 amino acids. In germline, CDR1 is LGHNA, CDR2 YSLEER. DNA for the CDR3: TGCGCCAGCAGCCAAGATCCTCTCTCCTACGAGCAGTACTTC. Protein: CASSQDPLSYEQYF.

The V gene is TRBV4-1, the J gene TRBJ2-3; D gene uncertain. CDR3 length: 15 amino acids. V lost 1 base and J 1 base, leaving 9 bases between the germline ends. Germline-derived CDR1 and CDR2 are MGHRA and YSYEKL. The CDR3 here is CASSQVGIRTDTQYF. For the CDR3, the DNA is TGCGCCAGCAGCCAAGTGGGGATTCGCACAGATACGCAGTATTTT.

This chain uses TRBV5-5 with TRBJ1-5; TRBD1 matches at 7 bases. Trimming at V came to 3 bases and at J to 4 bases, leaving 4 bases not matched to a gene. Germline values: CDR1 SGHKS, CDR2 YYEKEE (reference sequence). CDR3 length: 14 amino acids. CDR3 amino acids: CASSWTGANQPQHF. In DNA, the CDR3 is TGTGCCAGCAGCTGGACAGGAGCTAATCAGCCCCAGCATTTT.

V gene TRBV29-1 combines with J gene TRBJ2-1, with TRBD2 as a possible D gene (5 bases). This CDR3 region has 12 residues. Germline values: CDR1 SQVTM, CDR2 ANQGSEA. Trimming removed 7 bases at V and 6 bases at J, with 13 bases between. In DNA, the CDR3 is TGCAGCGGAGTGGAGGTTCTCAATGAGCAGTTCTTC. As protein: CSGVEVLNEQFF.

This clonotype was observed a handful of times. The J gene is TRBJ1-3, the V gene TRBV5-1, with a possible D match to TRBD1 (5 bases). In germline, CDR1 is SGHRS, CDR2 YFSETQ. The V and J ends lost 4 bases and 0 bases respectively, with 8 bases between them. This CDR3 has 14 residues. The CDR3 DNA reads TGCGCCAGCAGCGGCGGGACCTCTGGAAACACCATATATTTT. Amino acid sequence: CASSGGTSGNTIYF.

Remarks on this clonotype: This may be a read error, as it is one base from a much larger clone. The chain is built from TRBV2 and TRBJ2-3, with a tentative D call TRBD2 (5 bases). The CDR3 sequence is 16 residues long. The germline gives CDR1 SNHLY, CDR2 FYNNEI. The CDR3 sequence: CASSDDLARTTDMQYF. CDR3 bases: TGTGCCAGCAGTGACGACCTAGCCCGGACCACAGATATGCAGTATTTT.

The CDR3 protein is CASSPGDKSYNEQFF. CDR3 sequence (DNA): TGCGCCAGCAGCCCGGGTGATAAGTCCTACAATGAGCAGTTCTTC. The rearrangement links TRBV5-1 to TRBJ2-1; no definite D call. V was shortened by 4 bases and J by 1 base, with 12 bases between the two germline ends. The V gene's germline CDR1 is SGHRS and CDR2 YFSETQ. The CDR3 consists of 15 residues.

The table lists this clonotype with a few counts. The chain joins TRBV5-1 to TRBJ1-1, with 9 bases lining up with TRBD1. The germline CDR1 and CDR2 sequences are SGHRS and YFSETQ. With V trimmed by 4 bases and J by 0 bases, 4 bases remained unmatched. This CDR3 region has 15 residues. The CDR3 loop reads CASSQRTGVNTEAFF. The CDR3, as DNA: TGCGCCAGCAGCCAAAGGACAGGGGTGAACACTGAAGCTTTCTTT.

This clonotype has at least ten counts. CDR3 DNA sequence: TGTGCCAGCAGCCAAAGACAGGGAGGCACCGGGGAGCTGTTTTTT. Translating it yields CASSQRQGGTGELFF. J is TRBJ2-2 and V is TRBV4-2, with D perhaps matching TRBD1 (7 bases). The V and J ends lost 2 bases and 4 bases respectively, with 11 bases between them. Germline V CDR1 and CDR2: LGHNA, YNFKEQ. The CDR3 covers 15 residues.

CDR3 residues: CASSQPDYPNEQFF. The CDR3 nucleotides read TGTGCCAGCAGCCAACCGGACTACCCGAATGAGCAGTTCTTC. The V call is TRBV16, the J call TRBJ2-1; the D gene is possibly TRBD2 (6 bases). Germline lookup yields CDR1 KGHSY and CDR2 FQNENV. The CDR3 has 14 amino acids. Trimming pared 2 bases from V and 7 bases from J, leaving 12 bases between.

This clonotype was observed many times. The rearrangement joins TRBV5-1 to TRBJ2-1; 7 bases line up with TRBD2. Germline V lookup: CDR1 SGHRS, CDR2 YFSETQ. V shed 3 bases, J shed 6 bases, and the junction held 27 bases outside the gene matches. The CDR3 runs 21 residues. The CDR3 DNA reads TGCGCCAGCAGCTATTCACAAATTCGGGATCTTTCTAGCGGTGTGAGCAATGAGCAGTTCTTC. Encoded protein: CASSYSQIRDLSSGVSNEQFF.

The chain combines TRBV9 with TRBJ2-5; D is possibly TRBD1 (5 bases). Trimming removed 0 bases from V and 1 base from J, with 10 bases in between. The CDR3 is 15 amino acids. Germline CDR1 SGDLS, CDR2 YYNGEE. CDR3 coding DNA: TGTGCCAGCAGCGTAGGACAGACCCCCCAAGAGACCCAGTACTTC. Encoded protein: CASSVGQTPQETQYF.

CDR3 DNA sequence: TGCAGTGCTAGCGGGAGTGCGGGCACAGATACGCAGTATTTT. It codes for CSASGSAGTDTQYF. J is TRBJ2-3 and V is TRBV20-1, with D possibly TRBD2 on 6 matching bases. Germline V gene lookup returns CDR1 DFQATT and CDR2 SNEGSKA (reference sequence). This CDR3 contains 14 residues. Trimming shortened V by 3 bases and J by 1 base, and 11 bases separated the two germline ends.

This clonotype was seen a handful of times. V gene TRBV29-1 combines with J gene TRBJ2-2; TRBD1 is a possible D gene (5 bases). V was shortened by 4 bases and J by 6 bases, with 12 bases between the two germline ends. CDR3 length equals 13 residues. The germline V gene encodes CDR1 SQVTM and CDR2 ANQGSEA. Here the CDR3 reads CSVGRELAGELFF. CDR3 nucleotide sequence: TGCAGCGTTGGCAGGGAATTGGCCGGGGAGCTGTTTTTT.